Sequencing of this T cell receptor beta chain was carried out in a study of shared clonotypes between healthy human individuals. Study-level background: Plates per donor: three CD4 naive, three CD4 memory, two CD8 naive, one CD8 memory.

Clones were read by immunoSEQ multiplex PCR, and TCRdb kept only the in-frame ones, dropping some. The table shows almost 750,000 clones, with roughly two thirds occurring only once. A remark on this clone: Antigen specificity is unknown.

Trimming pared 1 base from V and 6 bases from J, leaving 13 bases between. CDR3 length equals 14 residues. From germline, CDR1 is SGHRS and CDR2 YFSETQ. Findings and limits, study-wide: In a handful of donors, about 5% of naive CD4 clonotypes appeared in common.

Sequencing was performed on memory CD4+ T cells sorted from blood. Subset: CD45RA-negative fraction. V and J are TRBV5-1 and TRBJ1-1; D may be TRBD1 (5 bases). The TCR was taken from a woman aged 25 to 39 in good health. The CDR3 sequence is CASSLSVTAAEAFF. CDR3 nucleotides: TGCGCCAGCAGCTTGTCAGTGACAGCAGCTGAAGCTTTCTTT.